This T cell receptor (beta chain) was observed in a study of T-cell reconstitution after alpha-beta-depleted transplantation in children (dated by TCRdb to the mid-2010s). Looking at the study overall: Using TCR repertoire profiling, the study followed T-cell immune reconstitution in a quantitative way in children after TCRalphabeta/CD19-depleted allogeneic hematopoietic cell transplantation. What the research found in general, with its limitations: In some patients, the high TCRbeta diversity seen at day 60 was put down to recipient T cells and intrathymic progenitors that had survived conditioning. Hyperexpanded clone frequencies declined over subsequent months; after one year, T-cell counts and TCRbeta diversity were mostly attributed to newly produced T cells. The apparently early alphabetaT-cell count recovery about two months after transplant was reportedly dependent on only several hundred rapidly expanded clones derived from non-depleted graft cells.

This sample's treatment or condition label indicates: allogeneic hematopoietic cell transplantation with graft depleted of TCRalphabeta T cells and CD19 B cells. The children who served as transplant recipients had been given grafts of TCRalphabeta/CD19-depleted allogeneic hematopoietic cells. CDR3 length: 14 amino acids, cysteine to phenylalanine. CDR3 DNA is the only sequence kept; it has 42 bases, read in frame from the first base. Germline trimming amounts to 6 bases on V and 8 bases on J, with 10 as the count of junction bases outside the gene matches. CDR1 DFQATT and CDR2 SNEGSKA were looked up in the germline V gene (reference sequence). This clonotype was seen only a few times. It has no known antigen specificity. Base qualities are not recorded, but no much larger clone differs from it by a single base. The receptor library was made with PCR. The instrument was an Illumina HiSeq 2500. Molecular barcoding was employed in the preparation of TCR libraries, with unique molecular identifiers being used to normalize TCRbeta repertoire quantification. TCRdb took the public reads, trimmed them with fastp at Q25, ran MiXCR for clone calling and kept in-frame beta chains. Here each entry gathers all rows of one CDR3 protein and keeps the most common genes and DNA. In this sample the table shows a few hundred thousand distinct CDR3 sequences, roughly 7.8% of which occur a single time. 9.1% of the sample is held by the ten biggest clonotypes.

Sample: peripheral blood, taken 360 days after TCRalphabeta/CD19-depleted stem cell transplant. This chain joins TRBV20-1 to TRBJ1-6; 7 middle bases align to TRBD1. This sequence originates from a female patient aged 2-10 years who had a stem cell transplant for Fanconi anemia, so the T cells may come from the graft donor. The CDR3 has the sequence CSAQGGGGHSPLHF. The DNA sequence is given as TGCAGTGCCCAGGGGGGAGGAGGGCATTCACCCCTCCACTTT.